A single sample is the source of the 10 T cell receptor beta chains below, sequenced in a study of blood T cell repertoires in COVID-19. Sequenced by immunoSEQ multiplex PCR; TCRdb stores in-frame clones only, minus some. Altogether 300,000 to 400,000 clones are present, about 93% being singletons, with the ten largest covering roughly 3%. The specimen was peripheral blood. The source of these receptors is a woman in her late teens or twenties who had recovered from COVID-19.

The CDR3 loop reads CSVNRGGHEKLFF. CDR3 DNA sequence: TGCAGCGTGAACAGGGGCGGACATGAAAAACTGTTTTTT. The V and J genes are TRBV29-1 and TRBJ1-4; the match to TRBD1 covers 7 bases. The trim removed 6 bases at V and 6 bases at J, leaving 7 bases unmatched. Germline V gene data show CDR1 as SQVTM and CDR2 as ANQGSEA. The CDR3 contains 13 residues.

This chain uses TRBV6-2 or TRBV6-3 with TRBJ2-2; D is perhaps TRBD1 (6 bases). Germline lookup yields CDR1 MNHEY and CDR2 SVGEGT. V was pared by 5 bases and J by 7 bases, with 17 bases between. This CDR3 spans 15 amino acids. DNA of the CDR3: TGTGCCAGCAGTACCGGCCGGATACAGGGCGGGGAGCTGTTTTTT. Its translation is CASSTGRIQGGELFF.

The chain employs TRBV7-8 and TRBJ2-1; 8 bases map to TRBD1. The J segment lost 4 bases and the V segment lost 6 bases, leaving 5 bases of the junction unmatched. Germline V gene sequence: CDR1 SGHVS, CDR2 FQNEAQ. The length of the CDR3 is 14 residues. CDR3 in amino acids: CASSYRDRYNEQFF. As DNA, the CDR3 is TGTGCCAGCAGTTACCGGGACAGGTACAATGAGCAGTTCTTC.

V usage is TRBV19 and J usage is TRBJ1-1; D uncertain. Germline CDR1 is LNHDA and CDR2 is SQIVND (reference sequence). The CDR3 is made up of 16 amino acids. Between the trimmed V and J ends, which lost 0 bases and 3 bases, there was a span of 14 bases. This CDR3 reads CASSIDRLPPDTEAFF. As DNA, the CDR3 is TGTGCCAGTAGTATAGATCGCCTCCCCCCGGACACTGAAGCTTTCTTT.

This CDR3 reads CASSNRGRLDTEAFF. Written as DNA, the CDR3 is TGTGCCAGCAGTAACAGGGGGCGCCTTGACACTGAAGCTTTCTTT. This chain uses TRBV27 with TRBJ1-1; 9 bases map to TRBD1. V dropped 5 bases and J dropped 3; count of bases not matched to a gene: 7. The CDR3 is 15 residues long. CDR1 is MNHEY and CDR2 is SMNVEV in the germline V gene (reference sequence).

This rearrangement joins TRBV24-1 to TRBJ2-1, with 12 bases identical to TRBD1. Trimming removed 8 bases from V and 8 bases from J; junction bases left unmatched: 9. The CDR3 is 15 amino acids. Looked up from germline, CDR1 is KGHDR and CDR2 is SFDVKD. The CDR3 DNA reads as TGTGCCACCACAGGGACAGGGGGCATGGGGGATGAGCAGTTCTTC. This translates into CATTGTGGMGDEQFF.

This clone was recorded only once. The chain is built from TRBV10-3 and TRBJ1-6, with D perhaps TRBD1 (6 bases). The germline V gene encodes CDR1 ENHRY and CDR2 SYGVKD. The CDR3 contains 16 residues. Trimming took off 2 bases at V and 2 bases at J, with 10 bases between the two ends. The chain's CDR3 is CAISEGQRPYNSPLHF. Here the CDR3 DNA reads TGTGCCATCAGTGAGGGACAGCGACCCTATAATTCACCCCTCCACTTT.

The sample holds one count of this clone. The chain recombines TRBV19 with TRBJ1-3; D call uncertain. In germline, CDR1 is LNHDA, CDR2 SQIVND (reference sequence). The CDR3 extends over 13 amino acids. The germline V and J ends were trimmed by 4 bases and 1 base, with 5 bases remaining between them. As DNA, the CDR3 is TGTGCCAGTAGTAGCGAATCTGGAAACACCATATATTTT. It translates to CASSSESGNTIYF.

V gene TRBV7-6 combines with J gene TRBJ1-2, with 9 bases fitting TRBD1. V shed 1 base and J 1 base; nucleotides not matched to a gene: 4. Germline V CDR1 and CDR2: SGHVS, FNYEAQ. CDR3 length equals 16 residues. The CDR3 bases are TGTGCCAGCAGCTTAGACGAGACAGGGGGTAACTATGGCTACACCTTC. This codes for CASSLDETGGNYGYTF. The entire variable domain, with the rest obtained from reference TRBV7-6 and TRBJ1-2, is as follows: GAGVSQSPRYKVTKRGQDVALRCDPISGHVSLYWYRQALGQGPEFLTYFNYEAQQDKSGLPNDRFSAERPEGSISTLTIQRTEQRDSAMYRCASSLDETGGNYGYTFGSGTRLTVV.

The chain combines TRBV5-1 with TRBJ1-2; perhaps TRBD1 as D (5 bases). The V end lost 4 bases, the J end lost 11 bases, and 21 bases lay between the germline ends. CDR3 length: 14 residues. Germline CDR1 and CDR2: SGHRS and YFSETQ. CDR3 nucleotides: TGCGCCAGCAGCCACAATGGGGGGTCAGGGCAGTACACCTTC. Amino acid sequence: CASSHNGGSGQYTF.